A single sample gave rise to the 27 T cell receptor beta chains below, sequenced in a study of neoadjuvant anti-PD-1 for oral cavity cancer. The assay was immunoSEQ multiplex PCR, and TCRdb's table has in-frame clones only and misses some. The sample has roughly 10,000 clones; around 60% are singletons. The time point is: after neoadjuvant nivolumab, at surgical resection. This specimen consisted of tumor tissue, obtained after nivolumab (anti-PD-1) treatment. Receptors were obtained from a person aged 35 to 85 with oral cavity squamous cell carcinoma.

The V call is TRBV7-2, the J call TRBJ1-3; D is unclear. The CDR3 sequence is 15 residues long. The V gene lost 5 bases and the J gene lost 0 bases, with 11 bases spanning the gap. Germline-derived CDR1 and CDR2 are SGHTA and FQGNSA. CDR3 coding DNA: TGTGCCAGCAGCCCCCAGATCCACTCTGGAAACACCATATATTTT. This translates into CASSPQIHSGNTIYF.

The chain couples TRBV7-9 to TRBJ2-2; D is unresolved. Germline V CDR1 and CDR2: SEHNR, FQNEAQ (reference sequence). V gave up 3 bases and J gave up 5 bases, with 4 bases separating them. The CDR3 sequence is 12 residues long. DNA for the CDR3: TGTGCCAGCAGCTTCAATACCGGGGAGCTGTTTTTT. This encodes CASSFNTGELFF. The variable domain in full, with the rest retrieved from reference TRBV7-9 and TRBJ2-2, is DTGVSQNPRHKITKRGQNVTFRCDPISEHNRLYWYRQTLGQGPEFLTYFQNEAQLEKSRLLSDRFSAERPKGSFSTLEIQRTEQGDSAMYLCASSFNTGELFFGEGSRLTVL.

V usage is TRBV14 and J usage is TRBJ2-5; D unclear. V lost 4 bases and J lost 4, with 13 bases in between. The germline V gene encodes CDR1 SGHDN and CDR2 FVKESK. The CDR3 sequence is 14 residues long. The CDR3 DNA reads TGTGCCAGCAGCCGACCCCGCCAGTCAGAGACCCAGTACTTC. Its protein is CASSRPRQSETQYF. The whole variable domain, remainder taken from reference TRBV14 and TRBJ2-5, is EAGVTQFPSHSVIEKGQTVTLRCDPISGHDNLYWYRRVMGKEIKFLLHFVKESKQDESGMPNNRFLAERTGGTYSTLKVQPAELEDSGVYFCASSRPRQSETQYFGPGTRLLVL.

The chain is built from TRBV6-1 and TRBJ1-1, with D perhaps matching TRBD1 (6 bases). CDR1 and CDR2 (germline): MNHNS, SASEGT. The CDR3 has 11 amino acids. The germline V and J ends were trimmed by 7 bases and 7 bases, with 10 bases remaining between them. CDR3 coding DNA: TGTGCCAGCACCACGACAGGTGAAGCTTTCTTT. Encoded protein: CASTTTGEAFF.

The V gene is TRBV5-6, the J gene TRBJ1-5; 7 nucleotides align to TRBD1. V dropped 1 base and J dropped 2; count of bases not matched to a gene: 3. Germline CDR1 is SGHDT and CDR2 is YYEEEE. The CDR3 has 15 residues. CDR3 loop: CASSLTGDGNQPQHF. Here the CDR3 DNA reads TGTGCCAGCAGCTTGACAGGGGATGGCAATCAGCCCCAGCATTTT.

The rearrangement joins TRBV7-9 to TRBJ2-1; a weak D match, TRBD2 (5 bases). Germline V gives CDR1 SEHNR, CDR2 FQNEAQ (reference sequence). CDR3 length: 14 amino acids. V lost 5 bases and J lost 2, with 10 bases in between. The CDR3: CASSLSGAYNEQFF. The CDR3 nucleotides are TGTGCCAGCAGCCTAAGCGGAGCCTACAATGAGCAGTTCTTC.

The V gene is TRBV19, the J gene TRBJ1-1, with D uncertain. Germline CDR1 reads LNHDA; CDR2 reads SQIVND (reference sequence). There are 16 residues in the CDR3. The V end was cut by 1 base, the J end by 1 base, with 13 bases between. CDR3 amino acids: CASSIVQRATNTEAFF. The CDR3 bases are TGTGCCAGTAGTATAGTACAGCGCGCCACGAACACTGAAGCTTTCTTT.

This clone was recorded only once. The chain has TRBV9 and TRBJ1-6; 7 positions match TRBD1. Per germline, CDR1 SGDLS and CDR2 YYNGEE. V dropped 0 bases and J dropped 7; count of bases not matched to a gene: 1. The CDR3 has 14 residues. In DNA form, the CDR3 reads TGTGCCAGCAGCGTAGACAGGGGAAATTCACCCCTCCACTTT. The encoded protein is CASSVDRGNSPLHF.

This chain links TRBV6-4 with TRBJ2-5; possible D gene TRBD1, 6 bases. The V end lost 5 bases, the J end lost 5 bases, and 18 bases lay between the germline ends. The germline V gene has CDR1 MRHNA and CDR2 SNTAGT. CDR3 length: 15 amino acids. The CDR3 nucleotides read TGTGCCAGCAGTCAAGAGCTAGGGGGAATGGAGACCCAGTACTTC. This codes for CASSQELGGMETQYF.

The V call is TRBV6-6, the J call TRBJ1-5; 8 bases are a match to TRBD1. Trimming cost V 10 bases and J 7 bases; bases outside gene matches: 9. Germline lookup yields CDR1 MNHNY and CDR2 SVGAGI (reference sequence). The CDR3 contains 13 residues. As DNA, the CDR3 is TGTGCCACCCGACAGGGGACCGGGCAGCCCCAGCATTTT. Translating it yields CATRQGTGQPQHF.

This clone was counted only a few times. The genes are TRBV18 and TRBJ1-2; 8 positions agree with TRBD1. V gave up 8 bases and J gave up 0 bases; unmatched junction bases: 5. This CDR3 contains 14 residues. Germline V lookup: CDR1 KGHSH, CDR2 LQKENI. The CDR3 reads CASTDRATNYGYTF. The CDR3 DNA is TGTGCCAGCACGGACAGGGCAACTAACTATGGCTACACCTTC.

The chain is built from TRBV5-1 and TRBJ1-1; perhaps TRBD1 as D (6 bases). CDR1 is SGHRS and CDR2 is YFSETQ in the germline V gene. V was trimmed by 2 bases and J by 1 base, leaving 12 bases between them. The CDR3 has 15 residues. CDR3 nucleotides: TGCGCCAGCAGCTTCAATGCAGGGGCGAACACTGAAGCTTTCTTT. Encoded protein: CASSFNAGANTEAFF.

The CDR3 bases are TGTGCCAGCAGCTTAGCGCGGGAAGCTTTCTTT. Translation gives CASSLAREAFF. The rearrangement links TRBV7-9 to TRBJ1-1, with D unclear. Per the germline V gene, CDR1 is SEHNR and CDR2 is FQNEAQ (reference sequence). V lost 0 bases and J 8 bases, leaving 4 bases between the germline ends. CDR3 length equals 11 residues.

This chain connects TRBV5-1 to TRBJ2-3; TRBD2 matches 12 bases. The CDR3 runs 15 residues. With 4 bases clipped from V and 7 bases from J, the junction kept 7 bases outside the gene matches. Germline-derived CDR1 and CDR2 are SGHRS and YFSETQ. The CDR3 region has the DNA TGCGCCAGCAGCCCGACTAGCGGGGGTCCTCATACGCAGTATTTT. It encodes CASSPTSGGPHTQYF.

The V and J genes are TRBV7-9 and TRBJ2-2; D gene unclear. Germline CDR1 SEHNR, CDR2 FQNEAQ (reference sequence). The CDR3 covers 15 residues. V was shortened by 3 bases and J by 2 bases, with 10 bases between the two germline ends. CDR3 in amino acids: CASSFTGFNTGELFF. In nucleotides, the CDR3 is TGTGCCAGCAGCTTTACGGGCTTCAACACCGGGGAGCTGTTTTTT.

The chain employs TRBV7-3 and TRBJ2-2; tentative D call: TRBD2 (5 bases). This CDR3 has 15 amino acids. In germline, CDR1 is SGHTA, CDR2 FQGTGA. Trimming pared 5 bases from V and 3 bases from J, leaving 13 bases between. The chain's CDR3 is CASSPRGGHTGELFF. In DNA form, the CDR3 reads TGTGCCAGCAGCCCACGCGGCGGGCACACCGGGGAGCTGTTTTTT.

The V call is TRBV5-5, the J call TRBJ2-2, with D unresolved. The CDR3 runs to 16 residues. Germline CDR1 reads SGHKS; CDR2 reads YYEKEE (reference sequence). V was trimmed by 1 base and J by 3 bases, leaving 13 bases between them. The CDR3 region has the DNA TGTGCCAGCAGCTTGAAACCTGGGGTGGACACCGGGGAGCTGTTTTTT. It codes for CASSLKPGVDTGELFF.

By share, this clone counts as medium-sized. This rearrangement joins TRBV2 to TRBJ2-7; the D gene is possibly TRBD1 (6 bases). Germline values: CDR1 SNHLY, CDR2 FYNNEI. The CDR3 covers 14 residues. Trimming left V 7 bases short and J 4 bases short, with 17 bases between. CDR3 protein: CASIGGELGYEQYF. CDR3 sequence (DNA): TGTGCCAGCATAGGGGGAGAATTGGGTTACGAGCAGTACTTC. The full variable domain, with the rest looked up from reference TRBV2 and TRBJ2-7, is EPEVTQTPSHQVTQMGQEVILRCVPISNHLYFYWYRQILGQKVEFLVSFYNNEISEKSEIFDDQFSVERPDGSNFTLKIRSTKLEDSAMYFCASIGGELGYEQYFGPGTRLTVT.

The rearrangement joins TRBV7-9 to TRBJ2-7, with D maybe TRBD2 (6 bases). V was shortened by 2 bases and J by 3 bases, with 14 bases between the two germline ends. From germline, CDR1 is SEHNR and CDR2 FQNEAQ (reference sequence). The CDR3 sequence is 15 residues long. This CDR3 is CASSLLGGVDYEQYF. The CDR3 DNA follows: TGTGCCAGCAGCTTACTAGGCGGGGTCGACTACGAGCAGTACTTC.

The genes are TRBV5-1 and TRBJ2-1; 9 positions match TRBD2. CDR3 length: 15 amino acids. CDR1 and CDR2 (germline): SGHRS, YFSETQ. Unmatched junction bases numbered 8, after V lost 0 bases and J lost 10 bases. The CDR3 sequence: CASSLGGAGGPEQFF. The CDR3 nucleotides read TGCGCCAGCAGCTTGGGGGGAGCGGGAGGCCCGGAGCAGTTCTTC.

The CDR3 here is CASSETGASYNEQFF. The DNA of the CDR3 is TGTGCCAGCAGTGAAACGGGGGCTTCCTACAATGAGCAGTTCTTC. The rearrangement uses TRBV2 and TRBJ2-1, with D perhaps given as TRBD1 or TRBD2 (6 bases each). V lost 2 bases and J lost 1, with 9 bases in between. Germline-derived CDR1 and CDR2 are SNHLY and FYNNEI. The CDR3 extends over 15 amino acids.

V gene TRBV6-5 combines with J gene TRBJ1-1, with a tentative D call TRBD1 (5 bases). In germline, CDR1 is MNHEY, CDR2 SVGAGI. Trimming pared 4 bases from V and 10 bases from J, leaving 19 bases between. The CDR3 totals 14 residues. The CDR3 loop reads CASSSSSRHGGAFF. CDR3 DNA: TGTGCCAGCAGTTCCTCGAGCAGGCACGGGGGAGCTTTCTTT.

The chain joins TRBV11-2 to TRBJ1-4; no firm D call. This CDR3 has 13 amino acids. From germline, CDR1 is SGHAT and CDR2 FQNNGV. V shed 7 bases and J shed 8 bases, with 14 bases lying between them. CDR3 residues: CASTPKMGEKLFF. CDR3 in DNA: TGTGCCAGCACTCCGAAGATGGGGGAAAAACTGTTTTTT.

The chain carries TRBV5-4 and TRBJ2-5; tentative D call: TRBD1 (5 bases). Deletions cut 4 bases from V and 2 bases from J, with 15 bases between. The CDR3 is made up of 15 amino acids. Germline-derived CDR1 and CDR2 are SGHNT and YYREEE (reference sequence). CDR3 coding DNA: TGTGCCAGCAGCCGCCCGCAGGGCCCACAAGAGACCCAGTACTTC. It codes for CASSRPQGPQETQYF.

The chain joins TRBV7-2 to TRBJ2-3; D is perhaps TRBD1 (5 bases). The CDR3 covers 14 residues. Trimming stripped 3 bases from V and 1 base from J, with 8 bases between. Per germline, CDR1 SGHTA and CDR2 FQGNSA. CDR3 loop: CASSFGHRTDTQYF. CDR3 sequence (DNA): TGTGCCAGCAGCTTTGGACACCGCACAGATACGCAGTATTTT.

The chain carries TRBV5-1 and TRBJ2-5; 12 bases are shared with TRBD2. Germline CDR1 SGHRS, CDR2 YFSETQ. Germline trimming cut 2 bases from V and 1 base from J; bases unmatched to any gene: 6. The CDR3 loop spans 17 amino acids. The CDR3 DNA sequence: TGCGCCAGCAGCTTTGGACTAGCGGGGATTACCCAAGAGACCCAGTACTTC. Its protein product is CASSFGLAGITQETQYF.

V gene TRBV18 combines with J gene TRBJ2-7; 8 bases fit TRBD1. Germline values: CDR1 KGHSH, CDR2 LQKENI. The ends lost 4 bases at V and 3 bases at J; junction bases unmatched: 2. The CDR3 is made up of 13 amino acids. The CDR3 loop is CASSRGQDYEQYF. In DNA form, the CDR3 reads TGTGCCAGCTCACGGGGACAGGACTACGAGCAGTACTTC. Drawing the rest from reference TRBV18 and TRBJ2-7, the complete variable domain is NAGVMQNPRHLVRRRGQEARLRCSPMKGHSHVYWYRQLPEEGLKFMVYLQKENIIDESGMPKERFSAEFPKEGPSILRIQQVVRGDSAAYFCASSRGQDYEQYFGPGTRLTVT.